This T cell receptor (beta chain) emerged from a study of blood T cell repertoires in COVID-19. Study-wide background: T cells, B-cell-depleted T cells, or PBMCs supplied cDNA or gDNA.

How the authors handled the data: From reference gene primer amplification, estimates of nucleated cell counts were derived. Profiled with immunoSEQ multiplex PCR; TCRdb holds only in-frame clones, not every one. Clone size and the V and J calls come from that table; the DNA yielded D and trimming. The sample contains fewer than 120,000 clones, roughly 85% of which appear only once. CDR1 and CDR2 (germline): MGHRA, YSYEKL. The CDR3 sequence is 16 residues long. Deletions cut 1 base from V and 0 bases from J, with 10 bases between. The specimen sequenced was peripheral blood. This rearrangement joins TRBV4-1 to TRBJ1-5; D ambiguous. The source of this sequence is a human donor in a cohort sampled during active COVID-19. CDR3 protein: CASSQVLSYSNQPQHF. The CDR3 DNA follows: TGCGCCAGCAGCCAAGTATTGTCGTATAGCAATCAGCCCCAGCATTTT.